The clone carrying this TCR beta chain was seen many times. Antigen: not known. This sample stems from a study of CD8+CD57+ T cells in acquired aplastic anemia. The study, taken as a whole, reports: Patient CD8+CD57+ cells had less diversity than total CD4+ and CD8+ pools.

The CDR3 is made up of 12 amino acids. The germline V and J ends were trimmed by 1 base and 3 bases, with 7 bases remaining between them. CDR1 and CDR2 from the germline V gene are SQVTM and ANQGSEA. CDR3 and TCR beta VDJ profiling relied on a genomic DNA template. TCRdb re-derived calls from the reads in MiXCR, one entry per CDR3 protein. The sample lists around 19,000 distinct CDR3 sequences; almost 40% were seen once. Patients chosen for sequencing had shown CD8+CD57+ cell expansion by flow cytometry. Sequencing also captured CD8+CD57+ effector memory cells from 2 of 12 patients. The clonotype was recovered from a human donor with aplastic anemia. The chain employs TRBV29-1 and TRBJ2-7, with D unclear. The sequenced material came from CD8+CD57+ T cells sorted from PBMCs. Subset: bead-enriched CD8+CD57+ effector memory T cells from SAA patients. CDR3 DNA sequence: TGCAGCGTTGAAGTTACAGACTACGAGCAGTACTTC. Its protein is CSVEVTDYEQYF.